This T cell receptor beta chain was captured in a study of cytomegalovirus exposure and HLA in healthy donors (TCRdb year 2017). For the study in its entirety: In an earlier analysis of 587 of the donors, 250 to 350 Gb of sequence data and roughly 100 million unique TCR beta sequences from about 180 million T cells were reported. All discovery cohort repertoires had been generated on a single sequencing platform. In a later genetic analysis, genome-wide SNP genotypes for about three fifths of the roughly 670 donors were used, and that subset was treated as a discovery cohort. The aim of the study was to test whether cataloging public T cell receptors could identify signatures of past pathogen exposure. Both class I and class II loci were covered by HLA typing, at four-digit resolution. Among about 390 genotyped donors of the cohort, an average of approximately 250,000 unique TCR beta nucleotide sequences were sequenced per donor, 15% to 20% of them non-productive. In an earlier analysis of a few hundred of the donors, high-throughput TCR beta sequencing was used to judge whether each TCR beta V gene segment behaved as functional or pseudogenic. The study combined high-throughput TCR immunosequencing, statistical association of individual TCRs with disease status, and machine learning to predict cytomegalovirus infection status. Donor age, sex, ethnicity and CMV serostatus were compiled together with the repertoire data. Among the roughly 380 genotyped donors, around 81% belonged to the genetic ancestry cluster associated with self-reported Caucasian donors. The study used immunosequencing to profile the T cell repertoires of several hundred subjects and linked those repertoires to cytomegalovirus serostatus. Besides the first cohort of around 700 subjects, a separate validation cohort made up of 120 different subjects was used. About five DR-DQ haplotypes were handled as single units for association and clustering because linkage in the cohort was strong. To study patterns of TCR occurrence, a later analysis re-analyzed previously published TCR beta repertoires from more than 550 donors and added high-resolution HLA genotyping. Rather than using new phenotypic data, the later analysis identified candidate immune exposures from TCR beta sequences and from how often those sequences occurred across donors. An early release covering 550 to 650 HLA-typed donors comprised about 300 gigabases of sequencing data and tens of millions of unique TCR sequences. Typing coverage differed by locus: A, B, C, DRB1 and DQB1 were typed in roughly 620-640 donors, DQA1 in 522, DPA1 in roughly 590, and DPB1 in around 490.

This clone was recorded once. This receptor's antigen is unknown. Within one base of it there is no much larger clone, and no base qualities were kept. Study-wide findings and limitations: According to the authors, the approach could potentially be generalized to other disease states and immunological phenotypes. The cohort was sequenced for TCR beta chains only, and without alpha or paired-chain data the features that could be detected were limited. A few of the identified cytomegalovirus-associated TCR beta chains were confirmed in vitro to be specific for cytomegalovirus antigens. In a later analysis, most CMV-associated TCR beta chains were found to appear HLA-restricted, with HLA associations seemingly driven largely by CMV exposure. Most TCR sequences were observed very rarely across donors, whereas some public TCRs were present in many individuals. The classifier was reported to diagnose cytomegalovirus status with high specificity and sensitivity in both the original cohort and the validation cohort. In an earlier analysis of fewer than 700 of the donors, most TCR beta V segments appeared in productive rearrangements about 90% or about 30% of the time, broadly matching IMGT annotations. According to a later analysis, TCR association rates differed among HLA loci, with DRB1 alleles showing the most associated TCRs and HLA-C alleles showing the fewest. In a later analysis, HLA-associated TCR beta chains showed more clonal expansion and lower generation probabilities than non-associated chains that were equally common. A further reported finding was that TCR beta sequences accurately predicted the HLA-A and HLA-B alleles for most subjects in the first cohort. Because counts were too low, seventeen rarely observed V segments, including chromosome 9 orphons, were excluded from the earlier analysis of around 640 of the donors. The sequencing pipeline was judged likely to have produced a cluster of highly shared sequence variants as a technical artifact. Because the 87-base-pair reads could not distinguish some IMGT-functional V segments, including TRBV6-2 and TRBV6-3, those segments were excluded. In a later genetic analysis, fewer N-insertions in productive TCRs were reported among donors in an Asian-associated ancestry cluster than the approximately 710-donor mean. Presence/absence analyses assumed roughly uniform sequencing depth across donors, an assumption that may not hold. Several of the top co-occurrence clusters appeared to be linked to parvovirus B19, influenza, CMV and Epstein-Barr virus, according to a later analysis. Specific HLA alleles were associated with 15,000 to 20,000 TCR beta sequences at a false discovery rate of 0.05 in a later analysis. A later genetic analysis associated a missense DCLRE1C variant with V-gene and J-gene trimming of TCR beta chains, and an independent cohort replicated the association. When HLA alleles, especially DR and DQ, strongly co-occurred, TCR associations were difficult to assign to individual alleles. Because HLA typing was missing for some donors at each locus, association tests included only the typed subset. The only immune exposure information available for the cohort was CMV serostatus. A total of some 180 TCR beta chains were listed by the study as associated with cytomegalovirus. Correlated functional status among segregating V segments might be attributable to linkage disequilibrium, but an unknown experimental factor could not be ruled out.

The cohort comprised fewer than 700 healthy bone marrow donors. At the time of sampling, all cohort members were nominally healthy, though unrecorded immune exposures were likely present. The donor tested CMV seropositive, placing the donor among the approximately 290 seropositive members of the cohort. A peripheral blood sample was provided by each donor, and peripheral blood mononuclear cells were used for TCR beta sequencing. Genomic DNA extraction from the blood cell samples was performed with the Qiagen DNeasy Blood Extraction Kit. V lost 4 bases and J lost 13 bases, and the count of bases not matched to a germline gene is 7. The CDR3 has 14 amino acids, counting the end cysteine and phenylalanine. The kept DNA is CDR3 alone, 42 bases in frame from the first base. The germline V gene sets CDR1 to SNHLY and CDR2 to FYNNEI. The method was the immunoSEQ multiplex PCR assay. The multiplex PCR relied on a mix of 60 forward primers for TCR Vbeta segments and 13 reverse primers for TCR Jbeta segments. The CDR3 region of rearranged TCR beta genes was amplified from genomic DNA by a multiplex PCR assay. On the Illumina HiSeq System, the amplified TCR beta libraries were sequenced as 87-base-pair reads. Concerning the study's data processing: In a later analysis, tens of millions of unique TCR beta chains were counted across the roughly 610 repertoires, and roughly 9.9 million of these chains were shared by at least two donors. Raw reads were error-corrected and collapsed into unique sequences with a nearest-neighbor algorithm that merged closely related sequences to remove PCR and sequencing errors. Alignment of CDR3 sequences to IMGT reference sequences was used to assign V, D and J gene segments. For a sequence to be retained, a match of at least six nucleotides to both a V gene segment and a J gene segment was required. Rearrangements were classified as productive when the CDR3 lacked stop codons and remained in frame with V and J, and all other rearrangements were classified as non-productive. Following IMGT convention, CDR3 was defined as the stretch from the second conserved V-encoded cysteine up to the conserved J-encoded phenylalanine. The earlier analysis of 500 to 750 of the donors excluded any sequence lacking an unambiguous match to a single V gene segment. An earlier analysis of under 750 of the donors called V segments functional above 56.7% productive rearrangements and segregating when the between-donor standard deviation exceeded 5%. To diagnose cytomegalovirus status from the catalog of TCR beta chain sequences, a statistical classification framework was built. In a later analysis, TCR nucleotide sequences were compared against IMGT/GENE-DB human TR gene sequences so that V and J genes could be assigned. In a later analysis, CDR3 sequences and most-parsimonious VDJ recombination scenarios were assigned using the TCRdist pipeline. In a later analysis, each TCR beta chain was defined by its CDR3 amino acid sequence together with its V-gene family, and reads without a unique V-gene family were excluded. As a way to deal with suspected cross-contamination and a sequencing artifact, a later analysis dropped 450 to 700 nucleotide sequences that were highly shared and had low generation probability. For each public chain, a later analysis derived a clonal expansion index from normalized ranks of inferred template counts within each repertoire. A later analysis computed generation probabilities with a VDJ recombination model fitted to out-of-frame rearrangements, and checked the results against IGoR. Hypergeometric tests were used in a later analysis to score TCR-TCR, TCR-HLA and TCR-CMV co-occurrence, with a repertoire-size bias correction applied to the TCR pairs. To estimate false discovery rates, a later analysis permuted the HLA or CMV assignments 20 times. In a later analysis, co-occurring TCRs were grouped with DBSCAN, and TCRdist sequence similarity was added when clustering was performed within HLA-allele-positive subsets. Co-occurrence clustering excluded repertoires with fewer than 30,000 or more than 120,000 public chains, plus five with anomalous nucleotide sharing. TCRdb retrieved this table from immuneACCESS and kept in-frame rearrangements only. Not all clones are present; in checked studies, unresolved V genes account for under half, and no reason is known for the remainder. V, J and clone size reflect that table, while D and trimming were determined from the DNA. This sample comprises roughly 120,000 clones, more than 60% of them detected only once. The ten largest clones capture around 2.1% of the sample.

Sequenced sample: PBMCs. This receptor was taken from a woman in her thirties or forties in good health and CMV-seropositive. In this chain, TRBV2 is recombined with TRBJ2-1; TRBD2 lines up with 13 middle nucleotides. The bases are TGTGCCAGCAGTGGGACTAGCGGGAGCTTCGGTCAGTTCTTC. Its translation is CASSGTSGSFGQFF.